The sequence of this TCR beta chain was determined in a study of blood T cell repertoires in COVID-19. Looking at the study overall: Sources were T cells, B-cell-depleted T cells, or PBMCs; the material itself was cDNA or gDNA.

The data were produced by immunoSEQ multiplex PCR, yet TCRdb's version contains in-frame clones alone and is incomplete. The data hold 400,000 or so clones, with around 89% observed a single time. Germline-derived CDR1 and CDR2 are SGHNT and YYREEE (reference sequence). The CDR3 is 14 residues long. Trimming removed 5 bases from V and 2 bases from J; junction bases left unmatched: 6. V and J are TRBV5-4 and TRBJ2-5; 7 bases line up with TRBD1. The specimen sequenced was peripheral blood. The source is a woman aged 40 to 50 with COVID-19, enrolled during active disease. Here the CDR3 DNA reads TGTGCCAGCAGAGCTCGGGACAGACAAGAGACCCAGTACTTC. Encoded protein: CASRARDRQETQYF.